This passage covers 14 T cell receptor beta chains from one sample sequenced in a study of human CD8 memory T cell subsets. The TCR beta sequencing libraries came from UMI-labeled 5' RACE. TCRdb reanalyzed the 5' RACE reads and collapses them to one entry per CDR3 protein, without DNA. Seen in this sample are fewer than 10,000 distinct CDR3 sequences; the ten most common clones hold around a fifth. The specimen sequenced was CD8+ T cells from PBMCs. These receptors all stem from a human donor in good health.

This sequence joins TRBV27 and TRBJ2-1. Germline V gives CDR1 MNHEY, CDR2 SMNVEV (reference sequence). The CDR3 has 16 amino acids. CDR3: CASSLLVGSSYNEQFF.

Measured by frequency, this clonotype is medium-sized. The chain has TRBV27 and TRBJ1-1. This CDR3 has 14 residues. Germline-derived CDR1 and CDR2 are MNHEY and SMNVEV (reference sequence). The CDR3 loop reads CASTHRDMNTEAFF.

V gene TRBV6-2 or TRBV6-3 combines with J gene TRBJ2-3; TCRdb names TRBD2, which stays unverified in the absence of DNA. CDR3 length equals 15 residues. Germline CDR1 reads MNHEY; CDR2 reads SVGEGT. CDR3 in amino acids: CASSQLAGGPDTQYF.

This chain uses TRBV14 with TRBJ2-2. Germline values: CDR1 SGHDN, CDR2 FVKESK. This CDR3 contains 13 residues. This chain's CDR3 is CASSSTIPGELFF. Variable domain in full (rest from reference TRBV14 and TRBJ2-2): EAGVTQFPSHSVIEKGQTVTLRCDPISGHDNLYWYRRVMGKEIKFLLHFVKESKQDESGMPNNRFLAERTGGTYSTLKVQPAELEDSGVYFCASSSTIPGELFFGEGSRLTVL.

The chain's CDR3 is CASRSSSGIGEYEQYF. The V call is TRBV7-9, the J call TRBJ2-7; absent DNA, TCRdb's TRBD2 call cannot be checked. Germline values: CDR1 SEHNR, CDR2 FQNEAQ (reference sequence). There are 16 residues in the CDR3.

V gene TRBV7-2 combines with J gene TRBJ2-1. Germline CDR1 SGHTA, CDR2 FQGNSA. The length of the CDR3 is 14 residues. CDR3 residues: CASRARTTYNEQFF.

The chain links TRBV10-3 to TRBJ2-3. From germline, CDR1 is ENHRY and CDR2 SYGVKD. The CDR3 covers 13 residues. The CDR3 protein is CAISESETDTQYF.

The rearrangement links TRBV7-6 to TRBJ2-7; TCRdb names TRBD1, which stays unverified in the absence of DNA. The CDR3 runs to 14 residues. Germline V lookup: CDR1 SGHVS, CDR2 FNYEAQ. Here the CDR3 reads CASSPGQGGIEWYF.

The chain combines TRBV7-2 with TRBJ2-1; TCRdb's assignment of TRBD2 cannot be checked, as there is no DNA. Germline CDR1 is SGHTA and CDR2 is FQGNSA. The CDR3 sequence is 17 residues long. The CDR3 sequence is CASSLEPSGRGYNEQFF.

The rearrangement joins TRBV3-1 to TRBJ2-7; no DNA is available, so the TRBD1 call from TCRdb remains unchecked. In germline, CDR1 is LGHDT, CDR2 YNNKEL (reference sequence). The CDR3 spans 14 residues. The CDR3 reads CASSFRDRDHEQYF.

Its frequency marks this clonotype as medium-sized (0.01 to 0.1%). The chain is built from TRBV29-1 and TRBJ2-1; lacking DNA, the TRBD2 call made by TCRdb goes unchecked. The germline gives CDR1 SQVTM, CDR2 ANQGSEA. The CDR3 length is 14 residues. This CDR3 reads CSVPTGALFNEQFF.

This clonotype is labeled medium-sized (0.01 to 0.1%) based on frequency. The chain combines TRBV6-2 or TRBV6-3 with TRBJ2-4; TCRdb picks TRBD1, but there is no DNA to check that call. The CDR3 length is 13 residues. Germline values: CDR1 MNHEY, CDR2 SVGEGT. CDR3 amino acids: CASSPTRVWIQYF.

The chain is built from TRBV28 and TRBJ2-7; no DNA is available, so the TRBD2 call from TCRdb remains unchecked. The CDR3 sequence is 17 residues long. Germline CDR1 reads MDHEN; CDR2 reads SYDVKM. This CDR3 is CASSPVLRDGLSLEQYF.

The chain joins TRBV28 to TRBJ1-4; TCRdb's D call of TRBD1 is untestable without DNA. Germline CDR1 MDHEN, CDR2 SYDVKM. This CDR3 spans 12 amino acids. The CDR3 is CASSPPRGKLFF. Combining the CDR3 with reference TRBV28 and TRBJ1-4 gives the whole variable domain DVKVTQSSRYLVKRTGEKVFLECVQDMDHENMFWYRQDPGLGLRLIYFSYDVKMKEKGDIPEGYSVSREKKERFSLILESASTNQTSMYLCASSPPRGKLFFGSGTQLSVL.